The 22 T cell receptor beta chains presented below share a single source sample, sequenced in a study of blood T cell repertoires in COVID-19. Repertoires were generated with immunoSEQ multiplex PCR, while TCRdb's copy carries only in-frame clones and drops some. This sample has hundreds of thousands of clones; about 85% occur once, and the top ten carry 10% to 15%. The specimen was peripheral blood. The receptors stem from a woman in her late teens or twenties who had recovered from COVID-19.

This chain uses TRBV9 with TRBJ2-1; D perhaps matches TRBD1 (7 bases). Trimming took 3 bases from V and 5 from J, leaving 18 bases between them. The CDR3 spans 16 residues. Looked up from germline, CDR1 is SGDLS and CDR2 is YYNGEE. The CDR3 spells CASSGRTGRLDNEQFF. CDR3 nucleotide sequence: TGTGCCAGCAGCGGAAGGACAGGCCGACTAGACAATGAGCAGTTCTTC.

The V and J genes are TRBV5-1 and TRBJ2-1, with a possible D match to TRBD1 (6 bases). The CDR3 sequence is 14 residues long. With 5 bases removed from V and 1 base from J, the gap between germline ends came to 10 bases. The germline V gene has CDR1 SGHRS and CDR2 YFSETQ. The CDR3 sequence is CASSRTVSYNEQFF. CDR3 DNA sequence: TGCGCCAGCAGTCGGACAGTTTCCTACAATGAGCAGTTCTTC. The whole variable domain, remainder taken from reference TRBV5-1 and TRBJ2-1, is KAGVTQTPRYLIKTRGQQVTLSCSPISGHRSVSWYQQTPGQGLQFLFEYFSETQRNKGNFPGRFSGRQFSNSRSEMNVSTLELGDSALYLCASSRTVSYNEQFFGPGTRLTVL.

CDR3: CASSLELAGSSYEQYF. In DNA, the CDR3 is TGTGCCAGCAGCTTGGAACTAGCGGGAAGTAGTTACGAGCAGTACTTC. The V and J genes are TRBV5-5 and TRBJ2-7; 10 bases fit TRBD2. With 0 bases clipped from V and 4 bases from J, the junction kept 7 bases outside the gene matches. This CDR3 contains 16 residues. Germline CDR1 SGHKS, CDR2 YYEKEE (reference sequence).

CDR3 protein: CASSLGGVSYGYTF. The CDR3 bases are TGTGCCAGCAGCTTAGGCGGGGTTTCCTATGGCTACACCTTC. The chain recombines TRBV7-9 with TRBJ1-2; D call uncertain. Germline CDR1 reads SEHNR; CDR2 reads FQNEAQ (reference sequence). V was trimmed by 1 base and J by 4 bases, leaving 10 bases between them. The length of the CDR3 is 14 residues.

The V gene is TRBV4-3, the J gene TRBJ2-1; 8 bases are shared with TRBD2. The germline CDR1 and CDR2 sequences are LGHNA and YSLEER. The CDR3 runs to 18 residues. The V and J ends lost 3 bases and 4 bases, in that order; junction bases with no gene match: 14. For the CDR3, the DNA is TGCGCCAGCAGCCAGCGTTCGGAACTAGCGGCTACTTACAATGAGCAGTTCTTC. Protein sequence: CASSQRSELAATYNEQFF.

This clone was detected a few times. The rearrangement joins TRBV19 to TRBJ1-2; D is uncertain. Trimming pared 9 bases from V and 7 bases from J, leaving 6 bases between. This CDR3 has 9 residues. Germline V gene lookup returns CDR1 LNHDA and CDR2 SQIVND (reference sequence). In DNA, the CDR3 is TGTGCCAGATTAATTGGCTACACCTTC. It encodes CARLIGYTF.

V is TRBV2 and J is TRBJ1-1, with 7 bases identical to TRBD1. Per the germline V gene, CDR1 is SNHLY and CDR2 is FYNNEI. The CDR3 has 14 residues. J lost 1 base, V lost 6 bases, and 5 bases had no gene match. CDR3 amino acids: CASRLQGTNTEAFF. The CDR3 DNA reads as TGTGCCAGCAGGTTACAGGGGACGAACACTGAAGCTTTCTTT.

The rearrangement links TRBV11-3 to TRBJ2-3; 12 bases match TRBD2. The V gene's germline CDR1 is SGHNT and CDR2 YENEEA. CDR3 length equals 16 residues. J was trimmed by 1 base and V by 5 bases; bases with no gene match: 4. The CDR3 protein is CASSTRLAGGTDTQYF. CDR3 DNA sequence: TGTGCCAGCAGCACACGACTAGCGGGGGGCACAGATACGCAGTATTTT.

The J gene is TRBJ2-5, the V gene TRBV27, with D possibly being TRBD2 (7 bases). Germline assignment: CDR1 MNHEY and CDR2 SMNVEV (reference sequence). This CDR3 comprises 13 residues. With 3 bases removed from V and 5 bases from J, the gap between germline ends came to 10 bases. The CDR3 DNA follows: TGTGCCAGCAGTTTGGGGGGGGGCGAGACCCAGTACTTC. Residues: CASSLGGGETQYF.

This sequence joins TRBV6-1 and TRBJ1-1, with D uncertain. The V gene's germline CDR1 is MNHNS and CDR2 SASEGT. The CDR3 is made up of 17 amino acids. V was pared by 2 bases and J by 0 bases, with 16 bases between. CDR3 bases: TGTGCCAGCAGTGAAATAGGAGGACGGGGTATGAACACTGAAGCTTTCTTT. It encodes CASSEIGGRGMNTEAFF.

This chain joins TRBV24-1 and TRBJ1-5; D is ambiguous. Germline CDR1 is KGHDR and CDR2 is SFDVKD. CDR3 length equals 14 residues. V lost 1 base and J lost 5, with 8 bases in between. The CDR3 loop is CATSDFWGDQPQHF. The DNA for the CDR3 is TGTGCCACCAGTGATTTTTGGGGAGATCAGCCCCAGCATTTT.

The V and J genes are TRBV19 and TRBJ2-1; 9 bases align to TRBD2. Trimming removed 1 base from V and 0 bases from J; junction bases left unmatched: 4. The germline V gene has CDR1 LNHDA and CDR2 SQIVND (reference sequence). CDR3 length: 17 residues. The CDR3 sequence is CASSIVGSGSSYNEQFF. For the CDR3, the DNA is TGTGCCAGTAGTATAGTGGGTAGCGGGAGCTCCTACAATGAGCAGTTCTTC.

The CDR3: CASSLEQASNQPQHF. The CDR3 DNA is TGCGCCAGCAGCTTGGAACAGGCAAGCAATCAGCCCCAGCATTTT. The chain links TRBV5-1 to TRBJ1-5; D may be TRBD1 (5 bases). This CDR3 is 15 amino acids long. Trimming took off 0 bases at V and 1 base at J, with 8 bases between the two ends. Per germline, CDR1 SGHRS and CDR2 YFSETQ.

V and J are TRBV7-3 and TRBJ2-3; 9 bases are a match to TRBD2. The CDR3 extends over 16 amino acids. Germline V CDR1 and CDR2: SGHTA, FQGTGA. V lost 3 bases, J lost 2 bases, and 6 bases stayed unmatched. The CDR3 coding sequence is TGTGCCAGCAGCTTCTCTGCGGGAGGGTACACAGATACGCAGTATTTT. Translating it yields CASSFSAGGYTDTQYF.

The CDR3 DNA reads TGTGCCAGCAGCGAGGGACAGGGTAGCAATCAGCCCCAGCATTTT. Its translation: CASSEGQGSNQPQHF. J is TRBJ1-5 and V is TRBV9; 9 positions match TRBD1. The CDR3 runs 15 residues. The V gene end was trimmed by 3 bases and the J gene end by 0 bases; junction bases not matched to a gene: 1. Germline V gene lookup returns CDR1 SGDLS and CDR2 YYNGEE.

The rearrangement joins TRBV3-1 (or the pseudogene TRBV3-2) to TRBJ2-5; possibly TRBD2 for D (5 bases). The CDR3 runs to 13 residues. Germline V gives CDR1 LGHDT, CDR2 YNNKEL (reference sequence). V was pared by 7 bases and J by 10 bases, with 19 bases between. This chain's CDR3 is CASTSVGPRDQYF. In DNA form, the CDR3 reads TGTGCCAGCACTTCGGTCGGACCCCGGGACCAGTACTTC.

This clone was detected only a few times. CDR3 sequence (DNA): TGTGCCAGCAGTGAATATAACTCCTACGAGCAGTACTTC. As protein: CASSEYNSYEQYF. J is TRBJ2-7 and V is TRBV25-1; D remains ambiguous. Per the germline V gene, CDR1 is MGHDK and CDR2 is SYGVNS. This CDR3 has 13 amino acids. Trimming removed 0 bases from V and 0 bases from J, with 3 bases in between.

The chain links TRBV5-1 to TRBJ1-4, with no clear D. V lost 3 bases, J lost 1 base, and 13 bases lay in between. CDR1 and CDR2 (germline): SGHRS, YFSETQ. The CDR3 contains 16 residues. The CDR3 loop is CASSYGTGVTNEKLFF. CDR3 DNA: TGCGCCAGCAGCTACGGAACGGGAGTAACTAATGAAAAACTGTTTTTT.

The chain has TRBV6-5 and TRBJ2-1; D might be TRBD1 (7 bases). Trimming stripped 5 bases from V and 15 bases from J, with 23 bases between. The CDR3 sequence is 14 residues long. CDR1 and CDR2 (germline): MNHEY, SVGAGI. The CDR3 coding sequence is TGTGCCAGCAGTCAATGGACAGGACTAATAACACCGTTCTTC. Protein sequence: CASSQWTGLITPFF.

The J gene is TRBJ2-7, the V gene TRBV7-2; D is ambiguous. The V and J ends lost 0 bases and 1 base respectively, with 7 bases between them. The V gene's germline CDR1 is SGHTA and CDR2 FQGNSA. This CDR3 region has 14 residues. The CDR3 here is CASSLARLSYEQYF. Here the CDR3 DNA reads TGTGCCAGCAGCTTAGCTCGGTTATCCTACGAGCAGTACTTC.

The chain carries TRBV18 and TRBJ2-7, with 13 bases lining up with TRBD2. This CDR3 spans 15 amino acids. The J segment lost 4 bases and the V segment lost 3 bases, leaving 3 bases of the junction unmatched. CDR1 is KGHSH and CDR2 is LQKENI in the germline V gene. The CDR3 DNA reads as TGTGCCAGCTCACCCCGGACTAGCGGGAGATACGAGCAGTACTTC. Translating it yields CASSPRTSGRYEQYF.

The chain is built from TRBV18 and TRBJ2-7; the D gene is possibly TRBD2 (5 bases). Per the germline V gene, CDR1 is KGHSH and CDR2 is LQKENI. The CDR3 length is 13 residues. Trimming stripped 3 bases from V and 3 bases from J, with 9 bases between. CDR3 nucleotide sequence: TGTGCCAGCTCACCCGGACGGGACTACGAGCAGTACTTC. It specifies CASSPGRDYEQYF.